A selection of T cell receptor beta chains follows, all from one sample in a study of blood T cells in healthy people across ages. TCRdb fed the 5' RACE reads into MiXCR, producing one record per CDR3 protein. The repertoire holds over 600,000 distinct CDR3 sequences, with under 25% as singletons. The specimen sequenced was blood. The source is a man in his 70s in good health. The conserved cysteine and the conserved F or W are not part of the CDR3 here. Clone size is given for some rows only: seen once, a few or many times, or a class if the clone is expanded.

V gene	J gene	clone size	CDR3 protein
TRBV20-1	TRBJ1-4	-	SARSGSNEKLF
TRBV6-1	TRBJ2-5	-	ASSEAATQY
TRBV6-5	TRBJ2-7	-	ASSYSPPGQGAYEQY
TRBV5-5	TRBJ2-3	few	ASSLESGGRADTQY
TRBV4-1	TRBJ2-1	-	ASRRQAGGPGEQF
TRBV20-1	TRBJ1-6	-	SARTGGETPLH
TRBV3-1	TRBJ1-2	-	ASSFDREYGYT
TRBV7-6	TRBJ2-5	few	ASSLQETQETQY
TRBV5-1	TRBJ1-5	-	ACSRGTDSNQPQH
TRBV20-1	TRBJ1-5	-	SALRSDRVDNQPQH
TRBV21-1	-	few	ASSKERQETQY
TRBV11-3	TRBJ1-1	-	ASSPRPLGGNTEAF
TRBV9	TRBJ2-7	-	ASSVGTFADSYEQY
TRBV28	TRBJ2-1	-	ATSKLAGGANEQF
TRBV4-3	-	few	ASSQDKAALEQF
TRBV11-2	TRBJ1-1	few	ASSQTRANTEAF
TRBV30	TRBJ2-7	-	AGKGSYEQY
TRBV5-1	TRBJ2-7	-	ASGQEAYEQY
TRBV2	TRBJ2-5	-	ASSYTRVGSAETQY
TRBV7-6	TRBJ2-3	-	ASSKAGETDTQY
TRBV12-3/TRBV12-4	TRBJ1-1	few	ASSWDLNTEAF
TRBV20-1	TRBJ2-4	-	SARDKASGGPKKY
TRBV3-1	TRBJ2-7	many	ASSHLGYEQY
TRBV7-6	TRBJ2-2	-	ASSLKGAKNTGELF
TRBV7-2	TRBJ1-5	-	ASSSDRDVGNQPQH
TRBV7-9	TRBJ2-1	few	ASSLLDGFYNEQF
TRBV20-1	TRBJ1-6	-	SARLPVSEGGVYSPLH
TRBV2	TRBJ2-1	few	ASELAGNYNEQF
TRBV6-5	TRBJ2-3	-	ASSHPRQGPDTQY
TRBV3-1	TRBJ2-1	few	ASSRPGYEQF
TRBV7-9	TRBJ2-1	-	ASSAQLAASYNEQF
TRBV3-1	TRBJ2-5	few	ASSQHGAQGGQETQY
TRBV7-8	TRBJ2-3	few	ASSPRTSVTDTQY
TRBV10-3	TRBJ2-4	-	AISDGQRMAKNIQY
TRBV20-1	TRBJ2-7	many	SARVSYEQY
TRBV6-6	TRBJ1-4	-	ASSYSNHEKLF
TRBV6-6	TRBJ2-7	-	ASRHRDRGYEQY